These 29 T cell receptor beta chains were all obtained from the same sample, sequenced in a study of post-analysis software for immune sequencing data (dated by TCRdb to the mid-2010s). Antigen specificity for these receptors is unknown. What the study reported, not specific to this receptor: Four or five TRBV segments, including TRBV5-6, TRBV5-1 and TRBV20-1, were significantly more frequent in patients than controls.

Library preparation used PCR. Sequencing took place on an Illumina HiSeq 2500. Unique molecular identifiers were incorporated into TCR beta cDNA libraries to reduce PCR and sequencing biases. In TCRdb, the public reads were trimmed at Q25 with fastp and aligned with MiXCR, with productive beta chains retained. Merged by CDR3 protein, the rows form single entries marked with the most common genes and DNA. A total of hundreds of thousands of distinct CDR3 sequences appear in this sample, roughly three fifths of them only once. The ten largest account for around 10% of the sample. The sample taken for sequencing was blood. These TCRs come from a girl aged 2 to 9 with multiple sclerosis.

The chain links TRBV10-3 to TRBJ2-7; D call uncertain. The CDR3 sequence is 13 residues long. Germline V CDR1 and CDR2: ENHRY, SYGVKD. The ends were cut back, 0 bases at V and 6 bases at J, with 9 bases in the middle. CDR3 region: CAISESGKGEQYF. The CDR3 nucleotides read TGTGCCATCAGTGAGTCGGGGAAGGGCGAGCAGTACTTC.

This chain uses TRBV7-2 with TRBJ1-2; D is unresolved. Germline V gene data show CDR1 as SGHTA and CDR2 as FQGNSA. Trimming stripped 2 bases from V and 7 bases from J, with 8 bases between. This CDR3 spans 12 amino acids. CDR3 sequence reads: CASSLQFRGYTF. In nucleotides, the CDR3 is TGTGCCAGCAGCTTACAATTCCGTGGCTACACCTTC.

The sample holds a few counts of this clonotype. V gene TRBV12-3 or TRBV12-4 combines with J gene TRBJ2-1; D is unclear. The end of the DNA is better explained by TRBJ2-7, so the J call may be wrong. CDR3 length equals 14 residues. CDR3 in amino acids: CASSLGSSYNEQYF. The CDR3 region has the DNA TGTGCCAGCAGTTTAGGCAGCTCCTACAATGAGCAGTACTTC.

This chain links TRBV6-4 with TRBJ2-7; tentatively, D is TRBD1 or TRBD2 (6 bases each). Trimming removed 0 bases from V and 6 bases from J, with 15 bases in between. The germline CDR1 and CDR2 sequences are MRHNA and SNTAGT. This CDR3 has 15 amino acids. In DNA form, the CDR3 reads TGTGCCAGCAGTGACTCGAGGGGGGACTTCCCCGAGCAGTACTTC. Translating it yields CASSDSRGDFPEQYF.

This clonotype was counted many times. The V call is TRBV29-1, the J call TRBJ1-2; perhaps TRBD1 as D (6 bases). Looked up from germline, CDR1 is SQVTM and CDR2 is ANQGSEA. Trimming stripped 1 base from V and 8 bases from J, with 11 bases between. CDR3 length: 12 residues. Written as DNA, the CDR3 is TGCAGCGTTGAAGCACAGGGAGGCGGCTACACCTTC. Protein product: CSVEAQGGGYTF.

There are a few counts of this clonotype. The rearrangement links TRBV7-8 to TRBJ2-3; D perhaps matches TRBD1 (5 bases). CDR3 size: 16 residues. Germline values: CDR1 SGHVS, CDR2 FQNEAQ. Trimming took 0 bases from V and 0 from J, leaving 10 bases between them. In DNA, the CDR3 is TGTGCCAGCAGCTTAGCTCTAGGGGCTAGCACAGATACGCAGTATTTT. It specifies CASSLALGASTDTQYF.

CDR3 residues: CASSPGGRRETQYF. The CDR3 region has the DNA TGTGCCAGCAGTCCAGGGGGCCGGAGAGAGACCCAGTACTTC. The V and J genes are TRBV6-2 or TRBV6-3 and TRBJ2-5; 8 bases line up with TRBD1. The V gene end was trimmed by 5 bases and the J gene end by 4 bases; junction bases not matched to a gene: 6. This CDR3 contains 14 residues. Per germline, CDR1 MNHEY and CDR2 SVGEGT.

Of note for this clonotype: The junction and the germline gene differ at one end; a read error may be behind it. The chain links TRBV4-3 to TRBJ1-5; TRBD1 agrees at 9 bases. The germline gives CDR1 LGHNA, CDR2 YSLEER. The CDR3 runs to 18 residues. The CDR3 is CASSPGTGRTYSSQPQHF. The CDR3 DNA is TGCGCCAGCAGCCCCGGGACAGGGAGAACATATAGCAGTCAGCCCCAGCATTTT.

This clonotype was seen more than once but under ten times. This chain links TRBV27 with TRBJ2-4; TRBD1 matches 11 bases. The tail of the sequence fits TRBJ2-7 better, so the J call may be wrong. Germline assignment: CDR1 MNHEY and CDR2 SMNVEV (reference sequence). This CDR3 has 15 residues. CDR3 nucleotides: TGTGCCAGCAGCCCCGGACAGGGGGCAACCTACGAGCAGTACTTC. Translating it yields CASSPGQGATYEQYF.

The chain uses TRBV29-1 and TRBJ2-3; 8 bases fit TRBD2. CDR1 is SQVTM and CDR2 is ANQGSEA in the germline V gene. The CDR3 consists of 19 residues. J lost 2 bases, V lost 4 bases, and 20 bases had no gene match. CDR3 nucleotide sequence: TGCAGCGTTGTTGTCCGCCGCAGCGGGGGCCGTTCCGACACAGATACGCAGTATTTT. It translates to CSVVVRRSGGRSDTDTQYF.

This clonotype was seen more than once but under ten times. The J gene is TRBJ1-2, the V gene TRBV3-1; the D is unclear. The CDR3 is made up of 14 amino acids. Germline CDR1 LGHDT, CDR2 YNNKEL (reference sequence). The V gene lost 4 bases and the J gene lost 1 base, with 10 bases spanning the gap. The CDR3 DNA reads as TGTGCCAGCAGCCCCGGACGGTTTAACTATGGCTACACCTTC. As protein: CASSPGRFNYGYTF.

The chain joins TRBV9 to TRBJ2-1, with 16 bases fitting TRBD2. J lost 5 bases, V lost 4 bases, and 15 bases had no gene match. Looked up from germline, CDR1 is SGDLS and CDR2 is YYNGEE. The CDR3 has 20 amino acids. The CDR3 reads CASSSRSGLAGGGFHNEQFF. DNA for the CDR3: TGTGCCAGCAGCTCCAGATCGGGACTAGCGGGAGGGGGTTTCCACAATGAGCAGTTCTTC.

This clonotype was seen only a few times. This chain connects TRBV20-1 to TRBJ1-1; tentative D call: TRBD1 (6 bases). Germline V gives CDR1 DFQATT, CDR2 SNEGSKA (reference sequence). Trimming removed 0 bases from V and 0 bases from J, with 14 bases in between. The CDR3 is made up of 16 amino acids. CDR3 sequence (DNA): TGCAGTGCTAGAGAGGGGGGCAGCGGGATGAACACTGAAGCTTTCTTT. Its translation: CSAREGGSGMNTEAFF.

The rearrangement uses TRBV7-2 and TRBJ2-1; possibly TRBD2 for D (6 bases). The CDR3 has 15 residues. Trimming left V 5 bases short and J 4 bases short, with 15 bases between. From germline, CDR1 is SGHTA and CDR2 FQGNSA. Written as DNA, the CDR3 is TGTGCCAGCAGCCCGTGGGGGGAAAATTACAATGAGCAGTTCTTC. It is translated as CASSPWGENYNEQFF.

The chain is built from TRBV6-2 or TRBV6-3 and TRBJ2-1, with D unresolved. V lost 0 bases, J lost 9 bases, and 6 bases lay in between. Germline V lookup: CDR1 MNHEY, CDR2 SVGEGT. This CDR3 spans 12 amino acids. Here the CDR3 reads CASSYSPVEQFF. The CDR3 DNA is TGTGCCAGCAGTTACTCACCGGTTGAGCAGTTCTTC.

This chain connects TRBV12-3 or TRBV12-4 to TRBJ2-1, with a weak D call TRBD2 (5 bases). The V end was cut by 4 bases, the J end by 5 bases, with 15 bases between. The CDR3 totals 15 residues. The CDR3 coding sequence is TGTGCCAGCAGTTGGAGGCGGGCCGGGGACAATGAGCAGTTCTTC. It codes for CASSWRRAGDNEQFF.

This rearrangement joins TRBV20-1 to TRBJ2-7; D is ambiguous. This CDR3 contains 13 residues. Germline CDR1 reads DFQATT; CDR2 reads SNEGSKA (reference sequence). Trimming left V 3 bases short and J 0 bases short, with 9 bases between. The CDR3 DNA reads TGCAGTGCTAGGAGTCCGAGCTCCTACGAGCAGTACTTC. It encodes CSARSPSSYEQYF.

The rearrangement joins TRBV21-1 to TRBJ2-1; the D call TRBD1 from the table was never checked on the DNA. TRBV21-1 is recorded as a pseudogene. This CDR3 contains 14 residues. This CDR3 is CASSTKTGPNEQFF. CDR3 sequence (DNA): TGTGCCAGCAGCACAAAGACAGGGCCGAATGAGCAGTTCTTC.

This clonotype has more than one count but fewer than ten. The rearrangement uses TRBV29-1 and TRBJ1-2, with D unclear. Trimming left V 0 bases short and J 4 bases short, with 12 bases between. Germline loops: CDR1 SQVTM, CDR2 ANQGSEA. This CDR3 is 14 amino acids long. The CDR3 reads CSVEDFGLGYGYTF. CDR3 bases: TGCAGCGTTGAAGACTTCGGACTGGGCTATGGCTACACCTTC.

The sample holds a few counts of this clonotype. The chain is built from TRBV11-2 and TRBJ2-7; 13 bases line up with TRBD2. The CDR3 totals 16 residues. CDR1 and CDR2 (germline): SGHAT, FQNNGV. V was pared by 4 bases and J by 5 bases, with 8 bases of the junction left unmatched. The CDR3 loop reads CASSSGLAGVWDEQYF. Here the CDR3 DNA reads TGTGCCAGCAGCTCCGGACTAGCGGGAGTATGGGACGAGCAGTACTTC. The full variable domain, its missing parts supplied by reference TRBV11-2 and TRBJ2-7, is EAGVAQSPRYKIIEKRQSVAFWCNPISGHATLYWYQQILGQGPKLLIQFQNNGVVDDSQLPKDRFSAERLKGVDSTLKIQPAKLEDSAVYLCASSSGLAGVWDEQYFGPGTRLTVT.

The chain links TRBV7-8 to TRBJ2-6; tentatively, D is TRBD1 (6 bases). CDR1 is SGHVS, CDR2 FQNEAQ, per germline. The CDR3 totals 15 residues. Deletions cut 5 bases from V and 0 bases from J, with 8 bases between. The CDR3 region has the DNA TGTGCCAGCAGCAAAGGGGGCTCTGGGGCCAACGTCCTGACTTTC. It translates to CASSKGGSGANVLTF.

The V and J genes are TRBV5-1 and TRBJ1-1; TRBD1 agrees at 7 bases. CDR3 size: 14 residues. Germline V gene lookup returns CDR1 SGHRS and CDR2 YFSETQ. The V and J ends lost 1 base and 7 bases, in that order; junction bases with no gene match: 7. The CDR3 DNA follows: TGCGCCAGCAGCTTGTTATCCAGGGGGAGTGAAGCTTTCTTT. It specifies CASSLLSRGSEAFF.

The chain is built from TRBV6-6 and TRBJ1-4; 8 nucleotides line up with TRBD1. Germline V gives CDR1 MNHNY, CDR2 SVGAGI (reference sequence). The CDR3 has 16 amino acids. After removal of 2 bases from V and 7 bases from J, the junction contained 9 bases not matched to a gene. The DNA of the CDR3 is TGTGCCAGCAGTTACCCCAAGGGACAGGACACTGAAAAACTGTTTTTT. It codes for CASSYPKGQDTEKLFF.

The chain couples TRBV7-2 to TRBJ2-3; possibly TRBD2 for D (6 bases). The V end was cut by 3 bases, the J end by 3 bases, with 19 bases between. The CDR3 length is 17 residues. Germline CDR1 and CDR2: SGHTA and FQGNSA. CDR3 sequence reads: CASSLDGLQRGTDTQYF. The CDR3 DNA reads as TGTGCCAGCAGCTTGGACGGACTACAGAGGGGAACAGATACGCAGTATTTT.

This chain connects TRBV29-1 to TRBJ2-1, with unresolved D. Germline values: CDR1 SQVTM, CDR2 ANQGSEA. CDR3 length: 13 amino acids. V shed 7 bases and J shed 0 bases, with 10 bases lying between them. The CDR3 region has the DNA TGCAGCGCCGGACGGAGCTCCTACAATGAGCAGTTCTTC. Its protein product is CSAGRSSYNEQFF.

This clonotype was observed a handful of times. Written as DNA, the CDR3 is TGTGCCAGCAGCCGTAGGTCCGGGACACCTTATGGCTACACCTTC. Amino acids: CASSRRSGTPYGYTF. V and J are TRBV7-2 and TRBJ1-2, with a possible D match to TRBD1 (6 bases). Trimming removed 5 bases from V and 5 bases from J, with 18 bases in between. The CDR3 runs to 15 residues. Germline CDR1 and CDR2: SGHTA and FQGNSA.

This clonotype has more than one count but fewer than ten. The chain couples TRBV28 to TRBJ2-1, with a possible D match to TRBD1 (5 bases). The CDR3 has 15 residues. Germline lookup yields CDR1 MDHEN and CDR2 SYDVKM. V lost 8 bases, J lost 7 bases, and 21 bases lay in between. The chain's CDR3 is CASSYSGYSRNEQFF. In DNA form, the CDR3 reads TGTGCCAGCTCATATTCAGGGTATTCGCGGAATGAGCAGTTCTTC.

The CDR3 coding sequence is TGCAGTGCGCGACAGGGGGCTCTTTACTATATGCCCTGGGACTATGGCTACACCTTC. The encoded protein is CSARQGALYYMPWDYGYTF. The rearrangement joins TRBV20-1 to TRBJ1-2; 10 bases line up with TRBD1. Germline loops: CDR1 DFQATT, CDR2 SNEGSKA (reference sequence). The CDR3 loop spans 19 amino acids. V lost 6 bases to trimming and J lost 3 bases; unmatched junction nucleotides: 22.

This rearrangement joins TRBV11-2 to TRBJ2-5; 11 nucleotides match TRBD1. This CDR3 has 16 residues. V trimming: 5 bases; J trimming: 1 base; junction bases outside the gene matches: 6. Germline V CDR1 and CDR2: SGHAT, FQNNGV. The CDR3 nucleotides are TGTGCCAGCAGCCAAGGGACAGGGGGGACCCAAGAGACCCAGTACTTC. This gives the protein CASSQGTGGTQETQYF.